Listed below are T cell receptor beta chains from one sample, sequenced in a study of monozygotic twins with inflammatory bowel disease. TCRdb reprocessed the 5' RACE reads, keeping one entry per CDR3 protein, no DNA. This table lists under 150,000 distinct CDR3 sequences. The material sequenced was blood. The receptors stem from a human donor with ulcerative colitis or Crohn's disease, or a healthy co-twin of an affected twin (not recorded which). Both conserved end residues are part of each CDR3. Fields, in order: J gene, V gene, CDR3 protein.

>TRBJ1-1|TRBV7-8
CASSLTGLLTMNTEAFF
>TRBJ2-7|TRBV6-5
CATAGSARNEQYF
>TRBJ1-4|TRBV20-1
CSTRWGGNEKLFF
>TRBJ2-7|TRBV20-1
CSASQRSGGYEQYF
>TRBJ1-1|TRBV4-3
CASSPSAGQGTEAFF
>TRBJ2-3|TRBV3-1
CASSPPGLTRTDTQYF
>TRBJ2-5|TRBV4-2
CASSPQRYQETQYF
>TRBJ2-5|TRBV5-1
CASSLAGGEETQYF
>TRBJ2-5|TRBV7-3
CASSRAGTSQETQYF
>TRBJ1-1|TRBV29-1
CSALGGGSSEAFF
>TRBJ2-5|TRBV7-2
CASSGGGVQETQYF
>TRBJ2-1|TRBV19
CASSLAGAAYNEQFF
>TRBJ1-2|TRBV20-1
CSATDRTKKDYGYTF
>TRBJ1-2|TRBV7-2
CASSPGHGRGYTF
>TRBJ2-7|TRBV5-1
CASSLDPQSYEQYF
>TRBJ2-7|TRBV6-5
CASSYSYRGGEQYF
>TRBJ2-1|TRBV7-3
CASGSDPRAEQFF
>TRBJ2-1|TRBV12-3/TRBV12-4
CASSSPSRGAYNEQFF
>TRBJ1-5|TRBV20-1
CSAVQGAASNQPQHF
>TRBJ1-2|TRBV6-2/TRBV6-3
CASSLKGGYTF
>TRBJ1-5|TRBV7-2
CASSLDRGGQPQHF
>TRBJ1-5|TRBV7-6
CASSQVMGNQPQHF